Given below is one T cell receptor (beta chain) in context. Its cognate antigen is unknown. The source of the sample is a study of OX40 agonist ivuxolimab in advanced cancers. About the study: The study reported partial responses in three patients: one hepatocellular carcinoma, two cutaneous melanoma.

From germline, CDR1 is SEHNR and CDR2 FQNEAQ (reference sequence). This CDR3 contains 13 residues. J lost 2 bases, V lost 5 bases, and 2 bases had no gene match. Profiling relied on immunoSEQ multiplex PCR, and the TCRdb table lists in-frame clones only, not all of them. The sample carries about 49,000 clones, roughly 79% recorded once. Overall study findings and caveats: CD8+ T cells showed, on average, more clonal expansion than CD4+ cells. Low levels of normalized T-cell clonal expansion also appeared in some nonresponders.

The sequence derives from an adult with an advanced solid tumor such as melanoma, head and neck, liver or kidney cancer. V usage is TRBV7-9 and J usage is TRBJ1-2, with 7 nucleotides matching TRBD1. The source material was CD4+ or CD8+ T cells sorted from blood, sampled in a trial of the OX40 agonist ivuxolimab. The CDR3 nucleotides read TGTGCCAGCAGCCCACAGGGGAACTATGGCTACACCTTC. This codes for CASSPQGNYGYTF.